This TCR beta chain was sequenced in a study of cytomegalovirus exposure and HLA in healthy donors. Study in general: In a previous analysis, 95 million to 130 million unique TCR beta sequences were found from 170 million or so T cells. Regarding the study as a whole: Being productive about 87% or about 30% of the time was typical of most TCR beta V segments in an earlier analysis. CMV serostatus was the sole immune exposure information available. In a later analysis, across HLA loci, associated TCR counts were highest for DRB1, lowest for HLA-C.

PCR amplification relied on 60 Vbeta primers (plus 13 Jbeta primers). Some clones are missing from TCRdb's copy, which holds only in-frame ones; the method was immunoSEQ multiplex PCR. Seen here are around 89,000 clones, around 85% observed once, and the top ten hold 1.2%. In its sample, this clone was seen a few times. As yet, its antigen is unknown. Sequenced: PBMCs. The sequence derives from a girl aged 2-10 years in good health and CMV-seropositive.

The CDR3 DNA reads TGCGCCAGCAGCTTGGCCAGCGATACCTACAATGAGCAGTTCTTC. Its protein product is CASSLASDTYNEQFF. The chain links TRBV5-1 to TRBJ2-1; D gene unclear. Germline CDR1 SGHRS, CDR2 YFSETQ. This CDR3 comprises 15 residues. Trimming removed 0 bases from V and 2 bases from J, with 9 bases in between.